Listed here is a single TCR beta chain. Its target is unknown. Noted time point: pre-sensitization, week 0. Treatment reported: therapeutic diphenylcyclopropenone sensitization with weekly scalp DPC. With 5 bases clipped from V and 5 bases from J, the junction kept 14 bases outside the gene matches. The CDR3 sequence is 18 residues long. Germline loops: CDR1 MDHEN, CDR2 SYDVKM. MiXCR, run by TCRdb on the RACE reads, gives a single entry per CDR3 protein. The data show under 300,000 distinct CDR3 sequences, approximately 8.4% seen once. The data originate from a study of human T cells and chemical hapten exposure. Findings and caveats of the study: More PT1 expanded TCRs went with higher patch test scores.

The material was whole blood, obtained in connection with sensitization to the hapten diphenylcyclopropenone (DPC). The TCR comes from a woman in her thirties or forties with alopecia areata. Some clones in this sample may be carry-over from other donors' samples. The chain has TRBV28 and TRBJ2-2, with 10 bases matching TRBD2. Here the CDR3 reads CASSPLTSGRARTGELFF. In DNA form, the CDR3 reads TGTGCCAGCAGTCCCCTGACTAGCGGGCGCGCGAGGACCGGGGAGCTGTTTTTT.